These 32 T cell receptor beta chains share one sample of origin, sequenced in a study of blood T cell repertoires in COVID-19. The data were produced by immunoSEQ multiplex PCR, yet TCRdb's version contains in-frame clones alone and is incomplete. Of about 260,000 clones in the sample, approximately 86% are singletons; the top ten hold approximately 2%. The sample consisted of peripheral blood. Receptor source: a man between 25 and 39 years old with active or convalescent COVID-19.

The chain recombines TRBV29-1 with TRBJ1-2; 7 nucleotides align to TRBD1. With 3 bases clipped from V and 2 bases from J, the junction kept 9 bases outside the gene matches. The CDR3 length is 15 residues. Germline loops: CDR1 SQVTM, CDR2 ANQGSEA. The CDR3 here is CSVDGTEDGNYGYTF. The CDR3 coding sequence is TGCAGCGTTGACGGGACAGAGGACGGCAACTATGGCTACACCTTC.

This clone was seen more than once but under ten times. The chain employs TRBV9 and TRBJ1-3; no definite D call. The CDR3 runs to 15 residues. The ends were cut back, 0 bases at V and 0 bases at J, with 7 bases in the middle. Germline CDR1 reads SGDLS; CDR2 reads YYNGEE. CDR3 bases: TGTGCCAGCAGCGTAGACGGTAACTCTGGAAACACCATATATTTT. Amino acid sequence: CASSVDGNSGNTIYF. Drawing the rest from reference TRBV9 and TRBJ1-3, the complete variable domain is DSGVTQTPKHLITATGQRVTLRCSPRSGDLSVYWYQQSLDQGLQFLIQYYNGEERAKGNILERFSAQQFPDLHSELNLSSLELGDSALYFCASSVDGNSGNTIYFGEGSWLTVV.

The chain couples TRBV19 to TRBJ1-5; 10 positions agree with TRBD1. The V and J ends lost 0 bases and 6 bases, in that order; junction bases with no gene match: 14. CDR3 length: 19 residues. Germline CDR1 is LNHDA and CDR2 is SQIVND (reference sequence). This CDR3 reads CASSIDFGGGQGLGQPQHF. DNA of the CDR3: TGTGCCAGTAGTATAGATTTCGGTGGGGGACAGGGGTTGGGTCAGCCCCAGCATTTT. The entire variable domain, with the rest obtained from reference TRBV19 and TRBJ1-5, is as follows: DGGITQSPKYLFRKEGQNVTLSCEQNLNHDAMYWYRQDPGQGLRLIYYSQIVNDFQKGDIAEGYSVSREKKESFPLTVTSAQKNPTAFYLCASSIDFGGGQGLGQPQHFGDGTRLSIL.

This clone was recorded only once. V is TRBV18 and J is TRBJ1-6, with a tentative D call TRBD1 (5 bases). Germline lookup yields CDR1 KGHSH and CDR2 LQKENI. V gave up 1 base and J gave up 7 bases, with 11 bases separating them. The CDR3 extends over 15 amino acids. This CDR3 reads CASSPQGPINSPLHF. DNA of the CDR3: TGTGCCAGCTCACCACAGGGGCCGATCAATTCACCCCTCCACTTT. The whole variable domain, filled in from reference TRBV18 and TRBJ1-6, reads NAGVMQNPRHLVRRRGQEARLRCSPMKGHSHVYWYRQLPEEGLKFMVYLQKENIIDESGMPKERFSAEFPKEGPSILRIQQVVRGDSAAYFCASSPQGPINSPLHFGNGTRLTVT.

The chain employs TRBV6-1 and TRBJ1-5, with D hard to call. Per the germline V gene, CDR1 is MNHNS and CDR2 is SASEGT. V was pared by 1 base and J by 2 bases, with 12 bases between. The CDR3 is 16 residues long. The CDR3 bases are TGTGCCAGCAGTGAAGAGCCCGGTCGTGGCAATCAGCCCCAGCATTTT. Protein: CASSEEPGRGNQPQHF.

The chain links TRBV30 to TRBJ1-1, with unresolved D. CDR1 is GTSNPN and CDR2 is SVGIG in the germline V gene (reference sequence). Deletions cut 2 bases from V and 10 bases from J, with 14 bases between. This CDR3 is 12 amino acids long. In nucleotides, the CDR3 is TGTGCCTGGAGTCCGTTGGAGGGTCTAGCTTTCTTT. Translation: CAWSPLEGLAFF.

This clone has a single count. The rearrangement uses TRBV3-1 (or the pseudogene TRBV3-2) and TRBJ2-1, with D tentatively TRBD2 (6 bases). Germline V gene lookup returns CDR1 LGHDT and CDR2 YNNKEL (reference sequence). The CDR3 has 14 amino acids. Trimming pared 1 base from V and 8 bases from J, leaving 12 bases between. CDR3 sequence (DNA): TGTGCCAGCAGCCAAGCCCGGGACTTCGATGAGCAGTTCTTC. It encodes CASSQARDFDEQFF.

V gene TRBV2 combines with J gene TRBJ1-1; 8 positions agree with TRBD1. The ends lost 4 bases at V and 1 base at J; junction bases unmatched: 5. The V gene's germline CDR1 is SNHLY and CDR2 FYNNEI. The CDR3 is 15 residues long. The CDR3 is CASSAGQGRNTEAFF. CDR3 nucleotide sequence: TGTGCCAGCAGTGCTGGACAGGGAAGGAACACTGAAGCTTTCTTT.

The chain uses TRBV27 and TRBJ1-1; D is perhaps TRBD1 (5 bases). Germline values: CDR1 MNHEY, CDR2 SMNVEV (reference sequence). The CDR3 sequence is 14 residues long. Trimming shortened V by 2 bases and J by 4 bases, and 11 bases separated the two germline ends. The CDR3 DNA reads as TGTGCCAGCAGTTTACAGGGTTTGAGCACTGAAGCTTTCTTT. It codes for CASSLQGLSTEAFF.

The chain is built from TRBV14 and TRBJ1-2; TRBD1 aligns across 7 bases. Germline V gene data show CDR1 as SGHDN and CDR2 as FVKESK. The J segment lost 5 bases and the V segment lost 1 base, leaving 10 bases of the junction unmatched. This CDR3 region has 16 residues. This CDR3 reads CASSQVGGQAVYGYTF. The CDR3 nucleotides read TGTGCCAGCAGCCAAGTGGGAGGACAGGCGGTTTATGGCTACACCTTC.

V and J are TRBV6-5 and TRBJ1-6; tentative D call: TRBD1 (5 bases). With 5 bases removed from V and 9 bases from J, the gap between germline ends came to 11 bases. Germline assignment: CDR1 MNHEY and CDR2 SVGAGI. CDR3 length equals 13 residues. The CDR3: CASSPGGISPLHF. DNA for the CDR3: TGTGCCAGCAGTCCGGGGGGGATTTCACCCCTCCACTTT.

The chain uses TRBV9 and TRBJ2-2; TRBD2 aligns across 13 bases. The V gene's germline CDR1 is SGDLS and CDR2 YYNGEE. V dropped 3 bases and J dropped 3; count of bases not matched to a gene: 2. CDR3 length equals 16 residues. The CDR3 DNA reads TGTGCCAGCAGCGCGGGACTAGCGGGGTACACCGGGGAGCTGTTTTTT. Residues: CASSAGLAGYTGELFF.

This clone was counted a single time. The chain's CDR3 is CASSFYGGATGELFF. CDR3 nucleotide sequence: TGTGCCAGCAGTTTTTACGGGGGGGCCACCGGGGAGCTGTTTTTT. The chain is built from TRBV27 and TRBJ2-2; 8 bases are shared with TRBD2. This CDR3 is built from 15 residues. Germline V gene sequence: CDR1 MNHEY, CDR2 SMNVEV (reference sequence). With V trimmed by 3 bases and J by 4 bases, 4 bases remained unmatched.

CDR3 nucleotides: TGTGCCAGCAGCGAAAACAGGGGAGGCGCGACCCAGTACTTC. Translation gives CASSENRGGATQYF. This chain connects TRBV7-3 to TRBJ2-5, with a tentative D call TRBD1 (7 bases). The germline V and J ends were trimmed by 5 bases and 7 bases, with 17 bases remaining between them. From germline, CDR1 is SGHTA and CDR2 FQGTGA. The CDR3 loop spans 14 amino acids.

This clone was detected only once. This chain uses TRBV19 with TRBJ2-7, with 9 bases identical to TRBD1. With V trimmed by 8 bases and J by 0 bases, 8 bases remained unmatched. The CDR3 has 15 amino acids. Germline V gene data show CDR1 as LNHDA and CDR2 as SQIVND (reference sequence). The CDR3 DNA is TGTGCCAGTGGCCCGACAGGGGGATTCTCCTACGAGCAGTACTTC. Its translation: CASGPTGGFSYEQYF.

The DNA of the CDR3 is TGTGCCAGTAGTGATGGGACAGGGGAGATAGCCAAAAACATTCAGTACTTC. This translates into CASSDGTGEIAKNIQYF. The gene calls are TRBV19 and TRBJ2-4; TRBD1 aligns across 10 bases. V lost 5 bases to trimming and J lost 0 bases; unmatched junction nucleotides: 7. The CDR3 is 17 residues long. CDR1 and CDR2 from the germline V gene are LNHDA and SQIVND (reference sequence).

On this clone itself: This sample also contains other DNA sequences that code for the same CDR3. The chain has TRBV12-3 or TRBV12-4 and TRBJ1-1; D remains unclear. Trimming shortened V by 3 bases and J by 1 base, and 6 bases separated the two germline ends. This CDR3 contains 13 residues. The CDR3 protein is CASSFNRNTEAFF. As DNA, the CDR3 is TGTGCCAGCAGTTTTAATAGGAACACTGAAGCTTTCTTT.

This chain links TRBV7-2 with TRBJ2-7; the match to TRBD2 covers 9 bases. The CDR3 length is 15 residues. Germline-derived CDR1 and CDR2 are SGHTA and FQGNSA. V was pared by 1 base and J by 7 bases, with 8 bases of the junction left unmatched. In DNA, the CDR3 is TGTGCCAGCAGCTTAGGCGAGGCGGGGGGGCGAGAGCAGTACTTC. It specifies CASSLGEAGGREQYF.

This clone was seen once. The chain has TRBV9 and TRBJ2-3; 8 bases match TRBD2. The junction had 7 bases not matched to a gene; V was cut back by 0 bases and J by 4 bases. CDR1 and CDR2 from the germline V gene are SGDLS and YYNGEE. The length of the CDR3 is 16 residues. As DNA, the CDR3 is TGTGCCAGCAGCGTAGATCCGGGGGGGCCCGCAGATACGCAGTATTTT. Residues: CASSVDPGGPADTQYF.

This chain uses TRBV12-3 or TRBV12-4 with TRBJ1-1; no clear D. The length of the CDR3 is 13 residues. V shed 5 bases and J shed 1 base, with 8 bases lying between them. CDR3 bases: TGTGCCAGCAGTCAGGAGGAGAACACTGAAGCTTTCTTT. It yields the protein CASSQEENTEAFF.

The CDR3: CSAYTGYEQFF. In DNA form, the CDR3 reads TGCAGTGCTTACACAGGGTATGAGCAGTTCTTC. This chain connects TRBV20-1 to TRBJ2-1, with D perhaps TRBD1 (6 bases). The germline V gene encodes CDR1 DFQATT and CDR2 SNEGSKA (reference sequence). This CDR3 has 11 amino acids. The V and J ends lost 5 bases and 8 bases respectively, with 10 bases between them.

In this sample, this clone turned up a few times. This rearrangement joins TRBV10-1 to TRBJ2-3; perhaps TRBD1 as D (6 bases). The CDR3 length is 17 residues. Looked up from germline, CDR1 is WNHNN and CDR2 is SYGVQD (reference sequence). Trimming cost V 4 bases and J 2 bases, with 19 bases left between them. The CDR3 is CASSGVKQGKYTDTQYF. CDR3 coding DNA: TGCGCCAGCAGTGGTGTCAAACAGGGAAAATACACAGATACGCAGTATTTT.

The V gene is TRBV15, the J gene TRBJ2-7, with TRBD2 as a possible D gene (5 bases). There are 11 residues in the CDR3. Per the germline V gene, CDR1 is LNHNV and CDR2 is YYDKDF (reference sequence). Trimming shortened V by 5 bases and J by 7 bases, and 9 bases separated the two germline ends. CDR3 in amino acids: CATSGGWEQYF. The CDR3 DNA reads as TGTGCCACCAGCGGCGGGTGGGAGCAGTACTTC.

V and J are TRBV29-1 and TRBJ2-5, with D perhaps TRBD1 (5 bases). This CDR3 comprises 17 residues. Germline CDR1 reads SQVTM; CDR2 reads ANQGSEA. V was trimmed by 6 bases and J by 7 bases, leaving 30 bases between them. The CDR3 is CSVAGQGTGINLGTQYF. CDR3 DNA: TGCAGCGTCGCCGGCCAAGGTACAGGAATAAACCTAGGGACCCAGTACTTC.

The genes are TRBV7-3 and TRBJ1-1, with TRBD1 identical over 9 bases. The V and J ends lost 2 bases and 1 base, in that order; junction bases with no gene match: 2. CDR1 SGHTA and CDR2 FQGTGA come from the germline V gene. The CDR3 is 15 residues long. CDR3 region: CASSLSTGGNTEAFF. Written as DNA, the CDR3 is TGTGCCAGCAGCTTATCGACAGGGGGGAACACTGAAGCTTTCTTT.

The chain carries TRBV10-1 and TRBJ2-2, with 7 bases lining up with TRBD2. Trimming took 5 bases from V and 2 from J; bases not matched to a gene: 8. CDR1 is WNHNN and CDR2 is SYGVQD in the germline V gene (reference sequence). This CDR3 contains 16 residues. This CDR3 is CASSLTTSRNTGELFF. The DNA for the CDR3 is TGCGCCAGCAGTTTAACGACTAGCCGAAACACCGGGGAGCTGTTTTTT.

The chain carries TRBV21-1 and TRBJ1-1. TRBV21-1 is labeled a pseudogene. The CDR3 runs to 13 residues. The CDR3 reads CASLGDSCTEAFF. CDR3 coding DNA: TGTGCCAGCCTAGGCGATTCGTGCACTGAAGCTTTCTTT.

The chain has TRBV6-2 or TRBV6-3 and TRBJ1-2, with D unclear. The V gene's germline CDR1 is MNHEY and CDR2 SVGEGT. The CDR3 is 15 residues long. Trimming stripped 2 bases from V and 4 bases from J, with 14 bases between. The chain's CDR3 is CASSYGPAGSYGYTF. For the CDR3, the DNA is TGTGCCAGCAGTTACGGGCCCGCTGGCAGCTATGGCTACACCTTC.

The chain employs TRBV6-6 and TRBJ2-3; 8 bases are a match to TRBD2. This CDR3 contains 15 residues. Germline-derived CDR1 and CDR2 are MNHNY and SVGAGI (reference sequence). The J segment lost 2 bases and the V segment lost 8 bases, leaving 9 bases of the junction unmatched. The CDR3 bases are TGTGCCAGCCGGAGACTAGCGCATTCCACAGATACGCAGTATTTT. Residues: CASRRLAHSTDTQYF.

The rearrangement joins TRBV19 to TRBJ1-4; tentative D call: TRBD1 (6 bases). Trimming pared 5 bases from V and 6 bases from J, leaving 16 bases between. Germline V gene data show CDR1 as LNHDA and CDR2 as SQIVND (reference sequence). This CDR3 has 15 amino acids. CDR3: CASSPWAGADEKLFF. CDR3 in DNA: TGTGCCAGTAGTCCCTGGGCAGGGGCTGATGAAAAACTGTTTTTT. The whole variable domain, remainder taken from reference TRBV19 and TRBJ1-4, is DGGITQSPKYLFRKEGQNVTLSCEQNLNHDAMYWYRQDPGQGLRLIYYSQIVNDFQKGDIAEGYSVSREKKESFPLTVTSAQKNPTAFYLCASSPWAGADEKLFFGSGTQLSVL.

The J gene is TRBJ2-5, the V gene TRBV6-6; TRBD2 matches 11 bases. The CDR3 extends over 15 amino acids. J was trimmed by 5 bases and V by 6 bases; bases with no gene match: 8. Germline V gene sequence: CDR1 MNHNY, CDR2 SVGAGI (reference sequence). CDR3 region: CASRSTTSGGETQYF. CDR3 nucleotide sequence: TGTGCCAGCAGGTCCACTACTAGCGGGGGTGAGACCCAGTACTTC.

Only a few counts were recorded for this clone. The CDR3 is CASSAQTGGIEKLFF. The CDR3 DNA reads TGTGCCAGCAGCGCCCAGACAGGGGGAATTGAAAAACTGTTTTTT. The V and J genes are TRBV9 and TRBJ1-4; 9 positions match TRBD1. J was trimmed by 7 bases and V by 3 bases; bases with no gene match: 7. The germline CDR1 and CDR2 sequences are SGDLS and YYNGEE. The CDR3 has 15 amino acids. Full variable domain (rest looked up from reference TRBV9 and TRBJ1-4): DSGVTQTPKHLITATGQRVTLRCSPRSGDLSVYWYQQSLDQGLQFLIQYYNGEERAKGNILERFSAQQFPDLHSELNLSSLELGDSALYFCASSAQTGGIEKLFFGSGTQLSVL.